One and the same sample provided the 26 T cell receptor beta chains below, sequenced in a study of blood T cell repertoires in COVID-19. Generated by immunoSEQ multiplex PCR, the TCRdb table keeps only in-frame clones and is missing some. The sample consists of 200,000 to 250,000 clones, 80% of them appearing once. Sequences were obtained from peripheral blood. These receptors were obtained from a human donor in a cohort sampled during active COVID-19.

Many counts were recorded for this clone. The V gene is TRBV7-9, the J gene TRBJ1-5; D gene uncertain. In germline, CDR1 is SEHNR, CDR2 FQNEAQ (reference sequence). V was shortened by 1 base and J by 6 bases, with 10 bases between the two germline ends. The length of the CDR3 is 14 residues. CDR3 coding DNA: TGTGCCAGCAGCTTAGGCTTACCCGGTCAGCCCCAGCATTTT. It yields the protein CASSLGLPGQPQHF. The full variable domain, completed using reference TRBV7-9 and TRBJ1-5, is DTGVSQNPRHKITKRGQNVTFRCDPISEHNRLYWYRQTLGQGPEFLTYFQNEAQLEKSRLLSDRFSAERPKGSFSTLEIQRTEQGDSAMYLCASSLGLPGQPQHFGDGTRLSIL.

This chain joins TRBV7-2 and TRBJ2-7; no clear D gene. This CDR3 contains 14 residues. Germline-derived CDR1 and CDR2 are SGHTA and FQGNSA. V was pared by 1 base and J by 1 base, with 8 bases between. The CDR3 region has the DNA TGTGCCAGCAGCTTAGGAGGCGTTTCCTACGAGCAGTACTTC. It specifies CASSLGGVSYEQYF.

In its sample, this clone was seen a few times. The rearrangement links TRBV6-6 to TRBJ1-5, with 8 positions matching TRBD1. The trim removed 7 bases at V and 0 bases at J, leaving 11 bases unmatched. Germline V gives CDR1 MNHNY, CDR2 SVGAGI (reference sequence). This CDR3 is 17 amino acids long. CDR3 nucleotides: TGTGCCAGCACTCGGACAGGGACCTTTTTTAGCAATCAGCCCCAGCATTTT. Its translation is CASTRTGTFFSNQPQHF.

DNA of the CDR3: TGTGCCAGCAGTCTTGGACTTTACACTGAAGCTTTCTTT. Translation: CASSLGLYTEAFF. This chain connects TRBV27 to TRBJ1-1; D gene ambiguous. V lost 5 bases and J 3 bases, leaving 10 bases between the germline ends. CDR3 length: 13 residues. The V gene's germline CDR1 is MNHEY and CDR2 SMNVEV (reference sequence).

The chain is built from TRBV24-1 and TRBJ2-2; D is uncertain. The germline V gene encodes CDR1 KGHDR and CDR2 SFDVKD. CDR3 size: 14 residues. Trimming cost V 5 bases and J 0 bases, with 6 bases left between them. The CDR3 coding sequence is TGTGCCACCAGTGTCAGCGCGAACACCGGGGAGCTGTTTTTT. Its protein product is CATSVSANTGELFF.

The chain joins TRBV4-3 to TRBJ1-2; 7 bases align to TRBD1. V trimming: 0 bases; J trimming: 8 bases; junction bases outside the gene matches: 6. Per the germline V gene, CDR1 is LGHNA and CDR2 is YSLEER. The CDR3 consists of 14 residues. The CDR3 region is CASSQDPQGEGYTF. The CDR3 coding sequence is TGCGCCAGCAGCCAAGATCCTCAGGGGGAGGGCTACACCTTC.

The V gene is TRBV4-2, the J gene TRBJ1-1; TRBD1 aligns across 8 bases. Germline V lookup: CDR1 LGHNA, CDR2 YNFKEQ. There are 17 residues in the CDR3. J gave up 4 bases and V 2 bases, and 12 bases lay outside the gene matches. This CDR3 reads CASSQPPPGQAGTEAFF. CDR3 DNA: TGTGCCAGCAGCCAACCACCCCCGGGACAGGCAGGCACTGAAGCTTTCTTT.

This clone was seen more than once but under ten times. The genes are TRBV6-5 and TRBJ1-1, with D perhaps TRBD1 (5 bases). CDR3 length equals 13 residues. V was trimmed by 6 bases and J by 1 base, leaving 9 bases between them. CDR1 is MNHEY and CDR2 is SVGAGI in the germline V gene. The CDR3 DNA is TGTGCCAGCAGAGGACACCAGAACACTGAAGCTTTCTTT. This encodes CASRGHQNTEAFF.

The CDR3 DNA follows: TGTGCCAGCAGCTTGGGCGGCTTAAGCGGGGGGGCCAGGGAGCAGTTCTTC. It encodes CASSLGGLSGGAREQFF. This chain links TRBV5-5 with TRBJ2-1; 10 positions agree with TRBD2. The CDR3 has 17 residues. Germline V gene sequence: CDR1 SGHKS, CDR2 YYEKEE (reference sequence). V shed 0 bases and J 10 bases; nucleotides not matched to a gene: 13.

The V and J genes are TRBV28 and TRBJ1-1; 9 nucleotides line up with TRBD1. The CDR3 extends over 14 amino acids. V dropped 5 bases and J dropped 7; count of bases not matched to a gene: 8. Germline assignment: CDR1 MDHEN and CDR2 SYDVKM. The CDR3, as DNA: TGTGCCAGCAGTCCGGTGGACAGGGGAAGTGAAGCTTTCTTT. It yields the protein CASSPVDRGSEAFF. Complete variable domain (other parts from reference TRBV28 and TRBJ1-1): DVKVTQSSRYLVKRTGEKVFLECVQDMDHENMFWYRQDPGLGLRLIYFSYDVKMKEKGDIPEGYSVSREKKERFSLILESASTNQTSMYLCASSPVDRGSEAFFGQGTRLTVV.

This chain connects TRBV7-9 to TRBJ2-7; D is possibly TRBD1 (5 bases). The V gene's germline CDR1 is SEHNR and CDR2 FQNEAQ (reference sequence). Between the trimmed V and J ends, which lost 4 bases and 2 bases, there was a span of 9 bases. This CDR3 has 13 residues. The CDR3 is CASSYPGPYEQYF. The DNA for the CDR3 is TGTGCCAGCAGCTACCCAGGGCCCTACGAGCAGTACTTC. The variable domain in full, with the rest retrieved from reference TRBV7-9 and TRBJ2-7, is DTGVSQNPRHKITKRGQNVTFRCDPISEHNRLYWYRQTLGQGPEFLTYFQNEAQLEKSRLLSDRFSAERPKGSFSTLEIQRTEQGDSAMYLCASSYPGPYEQYFGPGTRLTVT.

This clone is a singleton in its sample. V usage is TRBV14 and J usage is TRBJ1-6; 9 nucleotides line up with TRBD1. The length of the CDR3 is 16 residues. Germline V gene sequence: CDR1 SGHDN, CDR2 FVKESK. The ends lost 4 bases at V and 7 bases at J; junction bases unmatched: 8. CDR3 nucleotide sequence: TGTGCCAGCAGCCCTCACCGGGACAGGGCAAATTCACCCCTCCACTTT. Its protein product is CASSPHRDRANSPLHF.

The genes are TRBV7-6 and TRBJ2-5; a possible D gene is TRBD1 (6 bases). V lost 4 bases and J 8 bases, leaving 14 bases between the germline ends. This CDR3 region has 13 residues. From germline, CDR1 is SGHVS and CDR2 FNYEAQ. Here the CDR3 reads CASSSLEGGTQYF. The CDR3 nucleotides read TGTGCCAGCAGCTCCCTGGAAGGGGGAACCCAGTACTTC.

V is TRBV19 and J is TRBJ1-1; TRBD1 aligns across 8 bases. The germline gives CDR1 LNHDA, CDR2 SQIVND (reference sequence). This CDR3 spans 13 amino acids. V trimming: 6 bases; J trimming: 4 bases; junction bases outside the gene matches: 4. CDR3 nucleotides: TGTGCCAGTAGGAGGACAGGGTCCACTGAAGCTTTCTTT. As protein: CASRRTGSTEAFF.

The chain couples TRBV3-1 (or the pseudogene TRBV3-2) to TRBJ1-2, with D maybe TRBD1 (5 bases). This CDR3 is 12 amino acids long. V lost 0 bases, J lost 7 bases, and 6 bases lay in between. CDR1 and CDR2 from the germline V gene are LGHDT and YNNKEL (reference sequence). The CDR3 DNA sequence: TGTGCCAGCAGCCAAGACAGGGTTGGCTACACCTTC. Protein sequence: CASSQDRVGYTF.

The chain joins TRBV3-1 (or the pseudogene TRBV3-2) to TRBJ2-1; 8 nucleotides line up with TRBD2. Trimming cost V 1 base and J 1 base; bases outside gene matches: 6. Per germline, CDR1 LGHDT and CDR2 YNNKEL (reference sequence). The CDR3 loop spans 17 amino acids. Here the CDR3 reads CASSQALAGLSYNEQFF. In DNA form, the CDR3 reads TGTGCCAGCAGCCAAGCTCTAGCGGGCCTTTCCTACAATGAGCAGTTCTTC.

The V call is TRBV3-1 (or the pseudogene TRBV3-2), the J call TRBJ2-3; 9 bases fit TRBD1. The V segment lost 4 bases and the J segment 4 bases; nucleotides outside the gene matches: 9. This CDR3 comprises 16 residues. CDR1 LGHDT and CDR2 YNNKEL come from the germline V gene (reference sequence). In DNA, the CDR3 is TGTGCCAGCAGCCGGGGGACAGGGAAAGGCCCAGATACGCAGTATTTT. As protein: CASSRGTGKGPDTQYF.

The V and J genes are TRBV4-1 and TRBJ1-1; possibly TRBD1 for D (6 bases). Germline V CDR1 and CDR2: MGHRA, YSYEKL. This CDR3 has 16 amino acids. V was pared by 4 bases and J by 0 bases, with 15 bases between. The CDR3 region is CASSLSVGQMNTEAFF. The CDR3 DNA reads TGCGCCAGCAGCCTGAGCGTAGGACAGATGAACACTGAAGCTTTCTTT.

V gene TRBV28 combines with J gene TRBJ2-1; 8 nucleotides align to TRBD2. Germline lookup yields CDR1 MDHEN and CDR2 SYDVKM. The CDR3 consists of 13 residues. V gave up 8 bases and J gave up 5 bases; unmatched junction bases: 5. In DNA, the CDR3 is TGTGCCAGCTCCGCGGGAGGAGACAATGAGCAGTTCTTC. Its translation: CASSAGGDNEQFF.

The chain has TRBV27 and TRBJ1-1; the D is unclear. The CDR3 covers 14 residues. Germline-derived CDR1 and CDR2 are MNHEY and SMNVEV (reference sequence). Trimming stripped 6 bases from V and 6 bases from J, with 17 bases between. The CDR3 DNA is TGTGCCAGCAGCCTGGCGGAGTACCCGGCTGAAGCTTTCTTT. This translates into CASSLAEYPAEAFF.

The CDR3 sequence: CASSYRQGVTGANVLTF. As DNA, the CDR3 is TGTGCCAGCAGTTATAGACAGGGGGTGACTGGGGCCAACGTCCTGACTTTC. The genes are TRBV27 and TRBJ2-6; 9 nucleotides agree with TRBD1. The CDR3 totals 17 residues. Germline CDR1 reads MNHEY; CDR2 reads SMNVEV (reference sequence). With V trimmed by 4 bases and J by 2 bases, 6 bases remained unmatched. The variable domain in full, with the rest retrieved from reference TRBV27 and TRBJ2-6, is EAQVTQNPRYLITVTGKKLTVTCSQNMNHEYMSWYRQDPGLGLRQIYYSMNVEVTDKGDVPEGYKVSRKEKRNFPLILESPSPNQTSLYFCASSYRQGVTGANVLTFGAGSRLTVL.

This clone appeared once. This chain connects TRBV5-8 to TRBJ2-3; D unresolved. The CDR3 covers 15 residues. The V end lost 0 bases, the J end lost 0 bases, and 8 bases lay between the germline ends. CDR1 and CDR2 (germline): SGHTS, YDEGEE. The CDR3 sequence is CASSLAKLSTDTQYF. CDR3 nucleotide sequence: TGTGCCAGCAGCTTGGCGAAACTTAGCACAGATACGCAGTATTTT.

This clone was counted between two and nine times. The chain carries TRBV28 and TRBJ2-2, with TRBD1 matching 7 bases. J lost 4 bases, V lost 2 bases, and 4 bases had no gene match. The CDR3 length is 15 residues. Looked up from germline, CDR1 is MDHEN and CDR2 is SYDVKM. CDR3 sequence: CASSLIPGGTGELFF. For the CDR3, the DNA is TGTGCCAGCAGTTTAATCCCAGGGGGCACCGGGGAGCTGTTTTTT.

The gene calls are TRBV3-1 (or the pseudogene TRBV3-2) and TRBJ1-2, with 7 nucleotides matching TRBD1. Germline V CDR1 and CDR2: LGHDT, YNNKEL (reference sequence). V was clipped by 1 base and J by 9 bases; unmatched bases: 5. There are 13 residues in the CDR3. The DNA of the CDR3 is TGTGCCAGCAGCCAAGGAGGGGGCGGGAGCTACACCTTC. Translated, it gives CASSQGGGGSYTF.

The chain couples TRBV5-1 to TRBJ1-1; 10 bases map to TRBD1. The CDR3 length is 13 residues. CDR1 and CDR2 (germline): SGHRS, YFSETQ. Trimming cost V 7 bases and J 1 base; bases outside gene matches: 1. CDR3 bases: TGCGCCAGCGGGGACAGGGGGAACACTGAAGCTTTCTTT. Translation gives CASGDRGNTEAFF.

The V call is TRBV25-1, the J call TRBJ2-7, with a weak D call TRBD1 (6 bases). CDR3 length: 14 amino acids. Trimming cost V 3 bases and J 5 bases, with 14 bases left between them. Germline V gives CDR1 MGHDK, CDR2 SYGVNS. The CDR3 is CASSDQGWVNEQYF. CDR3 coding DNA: TGTGCCAGCAGTGATCAGGGGTGGGTAAACGAGCAGTACTTC.